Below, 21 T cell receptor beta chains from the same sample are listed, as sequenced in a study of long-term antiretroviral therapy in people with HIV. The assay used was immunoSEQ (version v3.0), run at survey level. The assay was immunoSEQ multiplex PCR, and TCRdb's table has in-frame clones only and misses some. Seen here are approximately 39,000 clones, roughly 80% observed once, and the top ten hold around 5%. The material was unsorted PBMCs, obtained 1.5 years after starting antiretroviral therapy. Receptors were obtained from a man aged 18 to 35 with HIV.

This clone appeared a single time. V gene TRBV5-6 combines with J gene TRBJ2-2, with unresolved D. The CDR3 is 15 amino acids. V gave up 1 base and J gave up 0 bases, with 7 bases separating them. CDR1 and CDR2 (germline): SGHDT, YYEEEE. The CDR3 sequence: CASSLPTPNTGELFF. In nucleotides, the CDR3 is TGTGCCAGCAGCTTGCCTACCCCGAACACCGGGGAGCTGTTTTTT.

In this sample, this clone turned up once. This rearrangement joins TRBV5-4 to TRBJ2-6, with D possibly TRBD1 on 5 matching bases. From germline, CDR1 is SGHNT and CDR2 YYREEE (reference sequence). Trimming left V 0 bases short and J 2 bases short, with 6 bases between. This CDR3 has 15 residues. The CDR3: CASSLEGAGANVLTF. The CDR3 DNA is TGTGCCAGCAGCTTGGAAGGGGCTGGGGCCAACGTCCTGACTTTC.

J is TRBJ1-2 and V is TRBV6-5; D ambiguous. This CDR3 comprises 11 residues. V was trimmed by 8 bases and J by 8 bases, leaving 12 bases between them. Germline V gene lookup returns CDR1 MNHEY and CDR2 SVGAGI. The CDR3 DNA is TGTGCCAGCCTATCCCTAGGGGGCTACACCTTC. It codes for CASLSLGGYTF.

CDR3 DNA: TGTGCCAGCAGCGTAGGACAGGAAAATGAAAAACTGTTTTTT. It specifies CASSVGQENEKLFF. This chain connects TRBV5-4 to TRBJ1-4, with TRBD1 matching over 7 bases. The CDR3 consists of 14 residues. After removal of 4 bases from V and 5 bases from J, the junction contained 5 bases not matched to a gene. Germline CDR1 is SGHNT and CDR2 is YYREEE (reference sequence).

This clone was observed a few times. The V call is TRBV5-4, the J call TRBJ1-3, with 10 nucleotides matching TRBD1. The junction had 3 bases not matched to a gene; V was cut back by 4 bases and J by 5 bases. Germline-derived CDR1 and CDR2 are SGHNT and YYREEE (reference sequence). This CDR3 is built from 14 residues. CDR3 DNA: TGTGCCAGCAGCGAGGGACAGGGGAGAAACACCATATATTTT. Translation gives CASSEGQGRNTIYF.

The chain's CDR3 is CASSLGGGTEQYF. The CDR3 DNA sequence: TGTGCCAGCAGCTTAGGAGGAGGGACCGAGCAGTACTTC. The rearrangement links TRBV11-2 to TRBJ2-7; D possibly corresponds to TRBD2 (6 bases). The germline V and J ends were trimmed by 1 base and 6 bases, with 10 bases remaining between them. There are 13 residues in the CDR3. Germline values: CDR1 SGHAT, CDR2 FQNNGV.

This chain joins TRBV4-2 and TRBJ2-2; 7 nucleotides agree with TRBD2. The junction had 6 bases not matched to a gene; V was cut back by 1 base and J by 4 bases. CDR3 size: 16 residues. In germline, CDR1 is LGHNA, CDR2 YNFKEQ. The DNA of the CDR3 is TGTGCCAGCAGCCAAGGATCGACTAGCAGCACCGGGGAGCTGTTTTTT. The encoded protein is CASSQGSTSSTGELFF.

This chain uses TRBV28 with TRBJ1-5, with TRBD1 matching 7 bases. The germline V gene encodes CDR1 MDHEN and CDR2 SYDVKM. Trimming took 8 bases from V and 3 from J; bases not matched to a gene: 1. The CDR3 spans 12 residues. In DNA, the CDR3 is TGTGCCAGCGACAGGGTCAATCAGCCCCAGCATTTT. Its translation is CASDRVNQPQHF.

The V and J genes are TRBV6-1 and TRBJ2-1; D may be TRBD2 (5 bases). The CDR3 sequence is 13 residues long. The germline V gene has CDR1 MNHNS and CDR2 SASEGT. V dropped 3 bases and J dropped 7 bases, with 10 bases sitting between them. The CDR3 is CASSDDYLNEQFF. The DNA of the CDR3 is TGTGCCAGCAGTGATGACTATCTAAATGAGCAGTTCTTC.

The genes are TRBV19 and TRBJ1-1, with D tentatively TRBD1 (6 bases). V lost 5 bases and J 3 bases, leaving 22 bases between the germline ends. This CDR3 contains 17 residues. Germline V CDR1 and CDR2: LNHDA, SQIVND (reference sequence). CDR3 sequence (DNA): TGTGCCAGTAGTCGAGGCCGGGGGGGGGCATCGTACACTGAAGCTTTCTTT. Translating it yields CASSRGRGGASYTEAFF.

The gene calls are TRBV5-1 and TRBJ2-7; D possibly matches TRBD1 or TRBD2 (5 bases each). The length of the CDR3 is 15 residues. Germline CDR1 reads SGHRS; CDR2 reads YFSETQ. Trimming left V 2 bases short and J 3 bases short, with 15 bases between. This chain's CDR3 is CASSFGNPGSYEQYF. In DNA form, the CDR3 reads TGCGCCAGCAGCTTTGGGAACCCAGGGAGCTACGAGCAGTACTTC.

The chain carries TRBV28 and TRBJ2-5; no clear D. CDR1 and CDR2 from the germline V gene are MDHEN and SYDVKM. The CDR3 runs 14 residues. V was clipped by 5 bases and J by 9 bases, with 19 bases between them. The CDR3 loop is CASSPPIWERAQYF. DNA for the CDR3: TGTGCCAGCAGTCCGCCGATCTGGGAAAGGGCCCAGTACTTC.

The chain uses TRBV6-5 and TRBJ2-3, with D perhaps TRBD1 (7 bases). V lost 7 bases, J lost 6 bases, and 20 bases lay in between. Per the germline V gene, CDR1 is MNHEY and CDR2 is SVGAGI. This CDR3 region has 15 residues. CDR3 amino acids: CASTPGGGRGDTQYF. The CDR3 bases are TGTGCCAGCACCCCAGGGGGAGGCCGGGGGGATACGCAGTATTTT.

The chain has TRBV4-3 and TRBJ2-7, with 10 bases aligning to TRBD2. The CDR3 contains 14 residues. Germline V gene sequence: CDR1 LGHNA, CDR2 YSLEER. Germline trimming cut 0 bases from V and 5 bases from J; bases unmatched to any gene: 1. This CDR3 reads CASSQDLAGDEQYF. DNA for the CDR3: TGCGCCAGCAGCCAAGATCTAGCGGGAGACGAGCAGTACTTC.

The DNA of the CDR3 is TGTGCCAGCAGCTTACTGAGAAACACCGGGGAGCTGTTTTTT. Amino acids: CASSLLRNTGELFF. The chain uses TRBV7-3 and TRBJ2-2; D uncertain. CDR3 size: 14 residues. Germline V gene sequence: CDR1 SGHTA, CDR2 FQGTGA. The V end was cut by 2 bases, the J end by 2 bases, with 6 bases between.

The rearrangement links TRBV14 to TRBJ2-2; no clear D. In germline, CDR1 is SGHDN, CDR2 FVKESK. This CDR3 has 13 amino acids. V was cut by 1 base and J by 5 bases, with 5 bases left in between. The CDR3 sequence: CASSQVRTGELFF. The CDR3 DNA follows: TGTGCCAGCAGCCAAGTTCGAACCGGGGAGCTGTTTTTT.

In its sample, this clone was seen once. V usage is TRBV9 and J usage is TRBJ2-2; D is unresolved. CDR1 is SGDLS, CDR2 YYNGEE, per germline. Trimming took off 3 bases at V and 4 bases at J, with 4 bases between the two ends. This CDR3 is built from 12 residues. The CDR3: CASSALTGELFF. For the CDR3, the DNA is TGTGCCAGCAGCGCTCTCACCGGGGAGCTGTTTTTT.

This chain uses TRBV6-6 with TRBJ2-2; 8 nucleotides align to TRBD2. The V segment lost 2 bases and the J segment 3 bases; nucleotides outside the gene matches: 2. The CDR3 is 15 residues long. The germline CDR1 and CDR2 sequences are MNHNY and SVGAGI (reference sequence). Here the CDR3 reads CASSYTGRDTGELFF. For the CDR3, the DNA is TGTGCCAGCAGTTACACCGGGAGGGACACCGGGGAGCTGTTTTTT.

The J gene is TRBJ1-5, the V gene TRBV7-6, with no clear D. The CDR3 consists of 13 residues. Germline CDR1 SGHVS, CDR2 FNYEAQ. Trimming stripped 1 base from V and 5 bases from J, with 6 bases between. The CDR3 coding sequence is TGTGCCAGCAGCTTAGAGTGGGATCAGCCCCAGCATTTT. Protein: CASSLEWDQPQHF.

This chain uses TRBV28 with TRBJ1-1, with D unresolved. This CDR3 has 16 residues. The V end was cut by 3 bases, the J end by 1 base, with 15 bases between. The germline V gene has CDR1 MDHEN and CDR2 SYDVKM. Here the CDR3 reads CASSFLDEAQNTEAFF. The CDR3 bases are TGTGCCAGCAGTTTCCTGGATGAGGCACAGAACACTGAAGCTTTCTTT.

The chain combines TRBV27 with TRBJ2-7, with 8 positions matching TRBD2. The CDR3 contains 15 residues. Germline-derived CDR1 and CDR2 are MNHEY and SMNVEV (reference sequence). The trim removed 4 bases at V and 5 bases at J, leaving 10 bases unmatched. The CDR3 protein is CASSSTGTSYDEQYF. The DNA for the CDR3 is TGTGCCAGCAGTTCGACCGGGACTAGTTACGACGAGCAGTACTTC.